This T cell receptor (beta chain) was identified in a study of Graves' ophthalmopathy and Graves' hyperthyroidism. At least ten counts were recorded for this clonotype. The antigen remains unidentified. Germline trimming cut 4 bases from V and 7 bases from J; bases unmatched to any gene: 10. The CDR3 is 15 amino acids. Germline loops: CDR1 SGHRS, CDR2 YFSETQ. For repertoire sequencing, the TCR beta CDR3 regions were amplified from RNA transcripts. The first round was an RT-PCR with HTBI primers, and the second round was a multiplex PCR. MiXCR was run by TCRdb on the multiplex PCR reads, yielding one entry per CDR3 protein. The sample contains about 740,000 distinct CDR3 sequences, 40% of which appear only once. Pregnant or lactating patients and those with other autoimmune diseases or uncontrolled infections were excluded. As diagnostic evidence, clinical symptoms, serum thyroxine, TRAb, thyroid ultrasound and orbital computed tomography were relied upon.

Findings and caveats of the study: Most clonotypes expanded in thyroid above 0.001 frequency were present in blood too. The model predicted progression of ophthalmopathy with a sensitivity of about 68%, and its specificity was about 76%.

The sequence was collected from an adult man with Graves' ophthalmopathy. Specimen: peripheral blood. The V call is TRBV5-1, the J call TRBJ1-2; TRBD1 matches 10 bases. CDR3 residues: CASSISTGGVGGYTF. In DNA form, the CDR3 reads TGCGCCAGCAGCATATCGACAGGGGGCGTGGGTGGCTACACCTTC.